The sequence of this T cell receptor (beta chain) was determined in a study of cytomegalovirus exposure and HLA in healthy donors (TCRdb year 2017). Concerning the study at large: According to a later analysis, one platform produced both the approximately 110 validation repertoires and the approximately 660 repertoires of the first cohort. The aim of the study was to test whether cataloging public T cell receptors could identify signatures of past pathogen exposure. Besides the first cohort of around 670 subjects, a separate validation cohort made up of 120 or so different subjects was used. To predict cytomegalovirus infection status, the study brought together high-throughput TCR immunosequencing, statistical association of individual TCRs with disease status, and machine learning.

The library was generated by the immunoSEQ multiplex PCR assay. Turning to the authors' computational methods: To diagnose cytomegalovirus status from the catalog of TCR beta chain sequences, a statistical classification framework was built. Not all clones reach the TCRdb copy of this immuneACCESS table, which keeps in-frame sequences only. Checked studies attribute under half of the gap to unresolved V genes and leave the rest unexplained. V, J and clone size were drawn from that table, and D and trimming were deduced from the DNA. The sample contains about 150,000 clones, roughly 86% of them found a single time. The top ten clones comprise approximately 2.2% of the sample. V is shortened by 0 bases, J by 5 bases, and the region joining them spans 4 bases. Based on the germline V gene (reference sequence), the CDR1 and CDR2 sequences are PRHDT and FYEKMQ. Including the terminal cysteine and phenylalanine, the CDR3 comprises 12 residues. Only CDR3 DNA remains: 36 bases, in frame from the first base.

The full study reports these points: In vitro tests confirmed that a few of the cytomegalovirus-associated TCR beta chains recognize cytomegalovirus antigens. Of the cluster scores, approximately 95% were above 0 in a later analysis, which found that TCRs clustered in the first cohort also tended to co-occur in the 95 to 150 validation repertoires. The study gave a list of more than 150 TCR beta chains associated with cytomegalovirus. The authors suggested that the approach could potentially be generalized to other disease states and immunological phenotypes. Cytomegalovirus status was reported to be diagnosed by the classifier with high specificity and sensitivity in both the original and validation cohorts. All 120 repertoires were used to score co-occurrence in the validation cohort in a later analysis, because that analysis had no HLA typing for the cohort. Most TCR sequences were observed very rarely across donors, whereas some public TCRs were present in many individuals.

Donors formed part of the validation cohort, which comprised 120 or so subjects and was distinct from the first cohort of some 700 subjects. Details on this clone: Its antigen target is currently unknown. It has no much larger one-base neighbor in the sample; base qualities were not kept.

Sequencing was performed on PBMCs. The chain uses TRBV13 and TRBJ2-5, with the D segment identity uncertain. The TCR sequence derives from a human donor in good health. CDR3 loop: CASSLGRETQYF. The nucleotides read TGTGCCAGCAGCTTAGGCCGGGAGACCCAGTACTTC. The full variable domain, completed from the reference TRBV13 and TRBJ2-5 proteins outside the CDR3, reads AAGVIQSPRHLIKEKRETATLKCYPIPRHDTVYWYQQGPGQDPQFLISFYEKMQSDKGSIPDRFSAQQFSDYHSELNMSSLELGDSALYFCASSLGRETQYFGPGTRLLVL.